These 9 T cell receptor beta chains share one sample of origin, sequenced in a study of STAT3 mutations in large granular lymphocyte leukemia. Their antigens remain unidentified. TCRdb keeps only in-frame clones here, not all; method: immunoSEQ multiplex PCR. This table has 2,000 to 2,500 clones, approximately 23% appearing once. The study's findings and limits: Every T-LGLL patient had at least one immunodominant TCRbeta clonotype.

Input material: peripheral blood mononuclear cells. These receptors all come from a man aged 60 to 69 with T-cell large granular lymphocyte leukemia. Some clones in this sample may be carry-over from other donors' samples.

This clone has more than one count but fewer than ten. The chain has TRBV4-3 and TRBJ2-1; possible D gene TRBD2, 6 bases. Germline V gene sequence: CDR1 LGHNA, CDR2 YSLEER. Trimming stripped 2 bases from V and 8 bases from J, with 19 bases between. The CDR3 length is 16 residues. The CDR3 DNA reads as TGCGCCAGCAGCCAACTAACTAGCCCGGTGGGCGATGAGCAGTTCTTC. Amino acid sequence: CASSQLTSPVGDEQFF.

This clone was counted a few times. This chain joins TRBV30 and TRBJ2-1; possibly TRBD2 for D (5 bases). The V and J ends lost 4 bases and 1 base respectively, with 14 bases between them. Per the germline V gene, CDR1 is GTSNPN and CDR2 is SVGIG (reference sequence). The CDR3 runs 15 residues. This chain's CDR3 is CAWTGGRSSYNEQFF. The CDR3 DNA reads as TGTGCCTGGACCGGAGGTCGGTCTTCCTACAATGAGCAGTTCTTC.

J is TRBJ1-6 and V is TRBV30, with a weak D call TRBD1 (5 bases). CDR1 GTSNPN and CDR2 SVGIG come from the germline V gene (reference sequence). The CDR3 is 14 residues long. Trimming removed 5 bases at V and 5 bases at J, with 13 bases between. The CDR3 nucleotides are TGTGCCTGGGGGACGGAGGTCAATAATTCACCCCTCCACTTT. Translation: CAWGTEVNNSPLHF.

The V gene is TRBV5-4, the J gene TRBJ2-3; 10 positions agree with TRBD2. The CDR3 covers 16 residues. The V segment lost 1 base and the J segment 4 bases; nucleotides outside the gene matches: 6. Per germline, CDR1 SGHNT and CDR2 YYREEE (reference sequence). CDR3 sequence: CASSLRSSGSSDTQYF. The CDR3 DNA reads as TGTGCCAGCAGCTTGCGTTCTAGCGGGAGTTCAGATACGCAGTATTTT.

V usage is TRBV19 and J usage is TRBJ2-3; either TRBD1 or TRBD2 may fit D (5 bases each). The CDR3 has 14 residues. The germline V and J ends were trimmed by 7 bases and 1 base, with 12 bases remaining between them. Germline V gives CDR1 LNHDA, CDR2 SQIVND (reference sequence). CDR3 protein: CASNKRGGTDTQYF. CDR3 nucleotide sequence: TGTGCCAGTAATAAACGAGGGGGCACAGATACGCAGTATTTT.

The sample holds a few counts of this clone. The CDR3 DNA reads as TGTGCCAGCAGCCAAGACCTACTCTCCTACAATGAGCAGTTCTTC. Amino acids: CASSQDLLSYNEQFF. This chain joins TRBV7-9 and TRBJ2-1; no firm D call. This CDR3 contains 15 residues. V was cut by 5 bases and J by 0 bases, with 11 bases left in between. CDR1 SEHNR and CDR2 FQNEAQ come from the germline V gene (reference sequence).

V usage is TRBV2 and J usage is TRBJ2-1; 9 bases align to TRBD1. This CDR3 region has 13 residues. The J segment lost 7 bases and the V segment lost 8 bases, leaving 6 bases of the junction unmatched. Germline V lookup: CDR1 SNHLY, CDR2 FYNNEI. The CDR3 loop is CASGLDRGNEQFF. CDR3 nucleotide sequence: TGTGCCAGCGGGCTGGACAGGGGAAATGAGCAGTTCTTC.

This chain uses TRBV9 with TRBJ2-6, with TRBD1 identical over 7 bases. Germline V gene sequence: CDR1 SGDLS, CDR2 YYNGEE. V lost 4 bases to trimming and J lost 0 bases; unmatched junction nucleotides: 4. The CDR3 is 16 amino acids. DNA for the CDR3: TGTGCCAGCAGCCAGACAGGGAGCTCTGGGGCCAACGTCCTGACTTTC. Amino acids: CASSQTGSSGANVLTF.

The DNA for the CDR3 is TGCGCCAGCAGCTTGAATAGCGGGGGAGCCACAGATACGCAGTATTTT. It translates to CASSLNSGGATDTQYF. This rearrangement joins TRBV5-1 to TRBJ2-3, with 9 nucleotides matching TRBD2. Looked up from germline, CDR1 is SGHRS and CDR2 is YFSETQ. The CDR3 contains 16 residues. V shed 1 base and J 2 bases; nucleotides not matched to a gene: 5.